A selection of T cell receptor beta chains follows, all from one sample in a study of T cell changes during pregnancy in multiple sclerosis. TCRdb's copy holds only in-frame clones and misses some; the assay was immunoSEQ multiplex PCR. The sample has about 54,000 clones, 75% to 95% seen once. The sample in question was peripheral blood, obtained after pregnancy. These receptors were taken from a female donor in good health, enrolled as a control in a pregnancy study. Each CDR3 is given with its conserved first and last residue. Fields, in order: V gene, D gene, J gene, clone size, CDR3 DNA, CDR3 protein. The D gene is left open where the match is weak. For some rows the clone size is stated as once, few or many, or as a class when expanded; others skip it.

v_call: TRBV6-1
d_call: TRBD1
j_call: TRBJ1-1
clone_size: .
cdr3_nt: TGTGCCAGCACGGGGACAGGGGCGTTGAACACTGAAGCTTTCTTT
cdr3_aa: CASTGTGALNTEAFF

v_call: TRBV5-1
d_call: .
j_call: TRBJ2-1
clone_size: once
cdr3_nt: TGCGCCAGCAGCTTGCCTAGCGACTTCTACAATGAGCAGTTCTTC
cdr3_aa: CASSLPSDFYNEQFF

v_call: TRBV5-1
d_call: .
j_call: TRBJ1-3
clone_size: .
cdr3_nt: TGCGCCAGCAGCTTGGCCCCCCAGTCGGGTGGAAACACCATATATTTT
cdr3_aa: CASSLAPQSGGNTIYF

v_call: TRBV30
d_call: TRBD2
j_call: TRBJ2-1
clone_size: once
cdr3_nt: TGTGCCTGGGGAAGAGCGGGAGGAGACACTGAGCAGTTCTTC
cdr3_aa: CAWGRAGGDTEQFF

v_call: TRBV20-1
d_call: TRBD1
j_call: TRBJ1-2
clone_size: .
cdr3_nt: TGCAGTGCTAGTCCAGGGGGCGGCTACACCTTC
cdr3_aa: CSASPGGGYTF

v_call: TRBV5-1
d_call: .
j_call: TRBJ2-2
clone_size: .
cdr3_nt: TGCGCCAGCAAGAGGCCCCCGAACACCGGGGAGCTGTTTTTT
cdr3_aa: CASKRPPNTGELFF

v_call: TRBV7-9
d_call: .
j_call: TRBJ1-2
clone_size: few
cdr3_nt: TGTGCCAGCAGCTTAGAAAGGGGCCATGGCTACACCTTC
cdr3_aa: CASSLERGHGYTF

v_call: TRBV15
d_call: .
j_call: TRBJ2-2
clone_size: .
cdr3_nt: TGTGCCACCAGCGCAGATATGAACACCGGGGAGCTGTTTTTT
cdr3_aa: CATSADMNTGELFF

v_call: TRBV6-1
d_call: TRBD1
j_call: TRBJ1-1
clone_size: .
cdr3_nt: TGTGCCAGCACCTCCCGGGACAGGGTGACTGAAGCTTTCTTT
cdr3_aa: CASTSRDRVTEAFF

v_call: TRBV7-8
d_call: .
j_call: TRBJ1-3
clone_size: .
cdr3_nt: TGTGCCAGCAGCTTAGCCTCAGATTCTGGAAACACCATATATTTT
cdr3_aa: CASSLASDSGNTIYF

v_call: TRBV5-6
d_call: TRBD2
j_call: TRBJ2-1
clone_size: .
cdr3_nt: TGTGCCAGCAGCTCGAGCGGGGTCCCCTACAATGAGCAGTTCTTC
cdr3_aa: CASSSSGVPYNEQFF

v_call: TRBV11-3
d_call: .
j_call: TRBJ2-1
clone_size: few
cdr3_nt: TGTGCCAGCAGTGTCAATGCAGGGTCCTACAATGAGCAGTTCTTC
cdr3_aa: CASSVNAGSYNEQFF